A single sample gave rise to the 5 T cell receptor beta chains below, sequenced in a study of shared clonotypes between healthy human individuals. This table comes from immunoSEQ multiplex PCR, and its TCRdb copy is limited to in-frame clones, with some not included. The table shows roughly 1,800,000 clones, with roughly 95% occurring only once. CD45RO-negative, CCR7-selected cells formed the naive CD8 fraction, which excluded terminally differentiated effector memory CD45RA+ cells. Material for sequencing was naive CD8+ T cells sorted from blood. Receptors were obtained from a man aged 18 to 30 in good health.

The chain has TRBV28 and TRBJ1-1; D remains unclear. Germline V gene lookup returns CDR1 MDHEN and CDR2 SYDVKM. V lost 4 bases, J lost 7 bases, and 19 bases lay in between. CDR3 length: 15 amino acids. CDR3 region: CASSSRIAVYYEAFF. CDR3 DNA sequence: TGTGCCAGCAGTTCCAGGATAGCCGTTTATTATGAAGCTTTCTTT.

The CDR3 loop reads CASSPVGAGRGHEQFF. Here the CDR3 DNA reads TGTGCCAGCAGCCCTGTGGGAGCGGGTCGTGGTCATGAGCAGTTCTTC. The chain joins TRBV7-9 to TRBJ2-1; D possibly corresponds to TRBD2 (6 bases). Germline V gives CDR1 SEHNR, CDR2 FQNEAQ (reference sequence). This CDR3 comprises 16 residues. Trimming took off 5 bases at V and 8 bases at J, with 22 bases between the two ends.

V is TRBV7-9 and J is TRBJ1-1; D not certain. The CDR3 covers 13 residues. Deletions cut 4 bases from V and 0 bases from J, with 6 bases between. CDR1 is SEHNR and CDR2 is FQNEAQ in the germline V gene (reference sequence). The CDR3 bases are TGTGCCAGCAGCTCTGCGATGAACACTGAAGCTTTCTTT. Its protein is CASSSAMNTEAFF.

The chain joins TRBV6-6 to TRBJ2-4; tentatively, D is TRBD1 (6 bases). Germline values: CDR1 MNHNY, CDR2 SVGAGI (reference sequence). Trimming took 8 bases from V and 5 from J, leaving 10 bases between them. The CDR3 has 12 amino acids. CDR3 region: CASGPGENIQYF. CDR3 DNA: TGTGCCAGCGGCCCAGGGGAAAACATTCAGTACTTC.

This chain uses TRBV6-5 with TRBJ2-3, with a tentative D call TRBD2 (5 bases). The CDR3 is made up of 13 amino acids. Germline CDR1 MNHEY, CDR2 SVGAGI. The V end lost 8 bases, the J end lost 2 bases, and 11 bases lay between the germline ends. The CDR3 bases are TGTGCCAGCCTGGGGAGAAACACAGATACGCAGTATTTT. It encodes CASLGRNTDTQYF.